Here is one TCR beta chain with its context. What it recognizes is unknown. PCR was performed using 60 Vbeta and 13 Jbeta primers. This table comes from immunoSEQ multiplex PCR, and its TCRdb copy is limited to in-frame clones, with some not included. This table holds approximately 170,000 clones, approximately 80% found once. CDR1 and CDR2 from the germline V gene are MDHEN and SYDVKM. V gave up 2 bases and J gave up 3 bases, with 4 bases separating them. The CDR3 consists of 12 residues. These data belong to a study of cytomegalovirus exposure and HLA in healthy donors. Study-level findings and limits: After further analysis at a later stage, roughly 16,000 TCR beta sequences were associated with HLA alleles at 0.05 false discovery rate.

The V and J genes are TRBV28 and TRBJ1-2; the D is unclear. Sequenced: PBMCs. The clonotype was recovered from a woman in her thirties or forties in good health and CMV-seropositive. The CDR3 DNA reads as TGTGCCAGCAGTTTAGGAGACTATGGCTACACCTTC. Translating gives CASSLGDYGYTF.